Listed below are T cell receptor beta chains from one sample, sequenced in a study of T cell changes during pregnancy in multiple sclerosis. Profiled with immunoSEQ multiplex PCR; TCRdb holds only in-frame clones, not every one. The table includes 36,000 or so clones, approximately 92% detected once. The sample taken for sequencing was PBMCs (not recorded whether the cells were cultured). Receptors originate from a female donor with multiple sclerosis, enrolled in a pregnancy study. Each CDR3 is given with its conserved first and last residue. D genes are given only for firm matches. Clone sizes are given selectively: once, few, many, or a class where the clone is expanded.

j_call: TRBJ1-2; v_call: TRBV10-3; clone_size: NA; d_call: TRBD1; cdr3_nt: TGTGCCATCAACGAGGGGACAGGGGGAGGCTACACCTTC; cdr3_aa: CAINEGTGGGYTF
j_call: TRBJ1-5; v_call: TRBV2; clone_size: NA; d_call: TRBD1; cdr3_nt: TGTGCCAGCAGTGACGGGACAGAGAGCAATCAGCCCCAGCATTTT; cdr3_aa: CASSDGTESNQPQHF
j_call: TRBJ2-7; v_call: TRBV25-1; clone_size: once; d_call: TRBD1; cdr3_nt: TGTGCCAGCAGTGGGACAGGGGGCTACGAGCAGTACTTC; cdr3_aa: CASSGTGGYEQYF
j_call: TRBJ2-7; v_call: TRBV7-2; clone_size: NA; d_call: NA; cdr3_nt: TGTGCCAGCAGCCCGGCTTTTGGTGGGTTCTACGAGCAGTACTTC; cdr3_aa: CASSPAFGGFYEQYF
j_call: TRBJ2-7; v_call: TRBV7-8; clone_size: NA; d_call: NA; cdr3_nt: TGTGCCAGCAGCTTAATCCCTTACGAGCAGTACTTC; cdr3_aa: CASSLIPYEQYF
j_call: TRBJ1-2; v_call: TRBV28; clone_size: NA; d_call: TRBD1; cdr3_nt: TGTGCCAGTAGTTTCGGGGGGACAGGGATGTCGGACTATGGCTACACCTTC; cdr3_aa: CASSFGGTGMSDYGYTF
j_call: TRBJ1-5; v_call: TRBV28; clone_size: NA; d_call: NA; cdr3_nt: TGTGCCAGCAGTCCGCAGGGACAAGGAGACCAGCCCCAGCATTTT; cdr3_aa: CASSPQGQGDQPQHF
j_call: TRBJ1-1; v_call: TRBV12-5; clone_size: NA; d_call: NA; cdr3_nt: TGTGCTAGTGGAGAGACAGGACACACTGAAGCTTTCTTT; cdr3_aa: CASGETGHTEAFF
j_call: TRBJ1-1; v_call: TRBV18; clone_size: NA; d_call: NA; cdr3_nt: TGTGCCAGCTCGCTTGGGCTGGGGAGGACTGAAGCTTTCTTT; cdr3_aa: CASSLGLGRTEAFF
j_call: TRBJ2-7; v_call: TRBV6-1; clone_size: NA; d_call: NA; cdr3_nt: TGTGCCAGCAGTGAAGGAGAAAATCGTCGCTACGAGCAGTACTTC; cdr3_aa: CASSEGENRRYEQYF
j_call: TRBJ2-7; v_call: TRBV28; clone_size: once; d_call: TRBD2; cdr3_nt: TGTGCCAGCAGGGTGAGGACTAGCGGACCCTACGAGCAGTACTTC; cdr3_aa: CASRVRTSGPYEQYF
j_call: TRBJ1-4; v_call: TRBV7-6; clone_size: NA; d_call: NA; cdr3_nt: TGTGCCAGCAGCTCTCCCCAGGTCGGCAGCTCGAATGAAAAACTGTTTTTT; cdr3_aa: CASSSPQVGSSNEKLFF
j_call: TRBJ1-4; v_call: TRBV6-5; clone_size: NA; d_call: TRBD1; cdr3_nt: TGTGCCAGCAGTTACGGACAGGCTTCTAATGAAAAACTGTTTTTT; cdr3_aa: CASSYGQASNEKLFF
j_call: TRBJ2-1; v_call: TRBV29-1; clone_size: NA; d_call: NA; cdr3_nt: TGCACCGGAACAGGACTTTCCAATGAGCAGTTCTTC; cdr3_aa: CTGTGLSNEQFF
j_call: TRBJ1-1; v_call: TRBV18; clone_size: NA; d_call: NA; cdr3_nt: TGTGCCAGCTCAACTATGGGACCACATGAAGCTTTCTTT; cdr3_aa: CASSTMGPHEAFF
j_call: TRBJ2-5; v_call: TRBV28; clone_size: NA; d_call: TRBD2; cdr3_nt: TGTGCCAGCAGTTCGGAGGGACTAGCGGGAATCTCGGGGCAAGAGACCCAGTACTTC; cdr3_aa: CASSSEGLAGISGQETQYF
j_call: TRBJ2-7; v_call: TRBV5-1; clone_size: NA; d_call: NA; cdr3_nt: TGCGCCAGCAGCCGAACGACAGGACCCTACGAGCAGTACTTC; cdr3_aa: CASSRTTGPYEQYF
j_call: TRBJ2-6; v_call: TRBV5-4; clone_size: NA; d_call: NA; cdr3_nt: TGTGCCAGCAGCTTGGATCGGGGAGCTGGGGCCAACGTCCTGACTTTC; cdr3_aa: CASSLDRGAGANVLTF
j_call: TRBJ2-1; v_call: TRBV7-9; clone_size: NA; d_call: NA; cdr3_nt: TGTGCCAGCAGCTCGGGGGTTCCTGAGCAGTTCTTC; cdr3_aa: CASSSGVPEQFF
j_call: TRBJ2-1; v_call: TRBV7-2; clone_size: NA; d_call: NA; cdr3_nt: TGTGCCAGCAGCCCGACAAGAAGCTACAATGAGCAGTTCTTC; cdr3_aa: CASSPTRSYNEQFF
j_call: TRBJ2-3; v_call: TRBV6-1; clone_size: NA; d_call: NA; cdr3_nt: TGTGCCAGCAGTGAATGGGTAACAGGGGGAGGGGATACGCAGTATTTT; cdr3_aa: CASSEWVTGGGDTQYF
j_call: TRBJ1-1; v_call: TRBV5-1; clone_size: NA; d_call: NA; cdr3_nt: TGCGCCAGCAGCTTGAGGACAGCGAACACTGAAGCTTTCTTT; cdr3_aa: CASSLRTANTEAFF
j_call: TRBJ2-5; v_call: TRBV18; clone_size: NA; d_call: TRBD2; cdr3_nt: TGTGCCAGCTCCCCCAGCGGGAGGCTCTTGGAGACCCAGTACTTC; cdr3_aa: CASSPSGRLLETQYF
j_call: TRBJ1-3; v_call: TRBV5-1; clone_size: once; d_call: NA; cdr3_nt: TGCGCCAGCAGCACACAGGTCGTCTCTGGAAACACCATATATTTT; cdr3_aa: CASSTQVVSGNTIYF
j_call: TRBJ2-7; v_call: TRBV6-5; clone_size: NA; d_call: NA; cdr3_nt: TGTGCCAGCAAGATAGGGCAGGGTTCCTACGAGCAGTACTTC; cdr3_aa: CASKIGQGSYEQYF
j_call: TRBJ1-4; v_call: TRBV10-3; clone_size: NA; d_call: TRBD1; cdr3_nt: TGTGCCATCAAGCCGGACAGGGGGCAAGGCGATGAAAAACTGTTTTTT; cdr3_aa: CAIKPDRGQGDEKLFF
j_call: TRBJ2-2; v_call: TRBV6-5; clone_size: NA; d_call: NA; cdr3_nt: TGTGCCAGCAGTCGAAGAGGCACCGGGGAGCTGTTTTTT; cdr3_aa: CASSRRGTGELFF
j_call: TRBJ1-1; v_call: TRBV10-3; clone_size: NA; d_call: TRBD1; cdr3_nt: TGTGCCATCAGTGAACCGGGACAGGGGAACACTGAAGCTTTCTTT; cdr3_aa: CAISEPGQGNTEAFF
j_call: TRBJ2-1; v_call: TRBV27; clone_size: NA; d_call: NA; cdr3_nt: TGTGCCAGCAGTTTAAGTGGGGGCCTCTCCTACAATGAGCAGTTCTTC; cdr3_aa: CASSLSGGLSYNEQFF
j_call: TRBJ2-1; v_call: TRBV4-1; clone_size: NA; d_call: NA; cdr3_nt: TGCGCCAGCAGCCAAGGAGGGAGTTGGCTCGTTGAGCAGTTCTTC; cdr3_aa: CASSQGGSWLVEQFF
j_call: TRBJ1-1; v_call: TRBV5-8; clone_size: NA; d_call: NA; cdr3_nt: TGTGCCAGCAGCCTCTTACAGGGTTCTGAAGCTTTCTTT; cdr3_aa: CASSLLQGSEAFF
j_call: TRBJ2-7; v_call: TRBV11-2; clone_size: NA; d_call: NA; cdr3_nt: TGTGCCAGCAGCTTGTACAGGGTTGGGAACCTCTACGAGCAGTACTTC; cdr3_aa: CASSLYRVGNLYEQYF
j_call: TRBJ2-2; v_call: TRBV5-1; clone_size: NA; d_call: NA; cdr3_nt: TGCGCCAGCAGCCGCTTATATGACACCGGGGAGCTGTTTTTT; cdr3_aa: CASSRLYDTGELFF
j_call: TRBJ2-1; v_call: TRBV7-9; clone_size: NA; d_call: NA; cdr3_nt: TGTGCCAGCAGCTTTGGGTACAATGAGCAGTTCTTC; cdr3_aa: CASSFGYNEQFF
j_call: TRBJ2-7; v_call: TRBV7-2; clone_size: NA; d_call: TRBD1; cdr3_nt: TGTGCCAGCAGCCCCGGGACAGGCGCCTCCTACGAGCAGTACTTC; cdr3_aa: CASSPGTGASYEQYF
j_call: TRBJ1-5; v_call: TRBV4-1; clone_size: NA; d_call: NA; cdr3_nt: TGCGCCAGCAGCCCTAGGCCCCCAAGCAATCAGCCCCAGCATTTT; cdr3_aa: CASSPRPPSNQPQHF
j_call: TRBJ2-7; v_call: TRBV19; clone_size: NA; d_call: TRBD1; cdr3_nt: TGTGCCAGTAGTCTGACAGGGAACGTATACGAGCAGTACTTC; cdr3_aa: CASSLTGNVYEQYF
j_call: TRBJ2-5; v_call: TRBV7-2; clone_size: NA; d_call: NA; cdr3_nt: TGTGCCAGCAGCTTAGTTGGGGGCGAGACCCAGTACTTC; cdr3_aa: CASSLVGGETQYF
j_call: TRBJ2-7; v_call: TRBV7-9; clone_size: NA; d_call: TRBD1; cdr3_nt: TGTGCCAGCAGCTCCCCAGGACAGGGGTTCTACGAGCAGTACTTC; cdr3_aa: CASSSPGQGFYEQYF
j_call: TRBJ2-4; v_call: TRBV29-1; clone_size: NA; d_call: TRBD1; cdr3_nt: TGCAGCGTTGGACAGGGGAGCAAAAACATTCAGTACTTC; cdr3_aa: CSVGQGSKNIQYF
j_call: TRBJ2-7; v_call: TRBV10-3; clone_size: NA; d_call: NA; cdr3_nt: TGTGCCATCAGTGAAGGGACTTACTACGAGCAGTACTTC; cdr3_aa: CAISEGTYYEQYF
j_call: TRBJ2-3; v_call: TRBV28; clone_size: NA; d_call: NA; cdr3_nt: TGTGCCAGCAGTTTGCCTGGCACAGATACGCAGTATTTT; cdr3_aa: CASSLPGTDTQYF
j_call: TRBJ2-7; v_call: TRBV4-1; clone_size: few; d_call: NA; cdr3_nt: TGCGCCAGCAGCCAAGCAAGGGAACCGTACGAGCAGTACTTC; cdr3_aa: CASSQAREPYEQYF
j_call: TRBJ2-1; v_call: TRBV18; clone_size: NA; d_call: TRBD1; cdr3_nt: TGTGCCAGCTCACGGACAGGGACCTACAATGAGCAGTTCTTC; cdr3_aa: CASSRTGTYNEQFF
j_call: TRBJ1-1; v_call: TRBV18; clone_size: NA; d_call: TRBD1; cdr3_nt: TGTGCCAGCTCAATAGGGACAGTGAACACTGAAGCTTTCTTT; cdr3_aa: CASSIGTVNTEAFF
j_call: TRBJ2-1; v_call: TRBV5-5; clone_size: NA; d_call: TRBD2; cdr3_nt: TGTGCCAGCAGCTCCCGGACTAGCGGAGGCTACAATGAGCAGTTCTTC; cdr3_aa: CASSSRTSGGYNEQFF
j_call: TRBJ1-5; v_call: TRBV28; clone_size: NA; d_call: TRBD1; cdr3_nt: TGTGCCAGCAGGACTCCGGGACAGGGATCTGGCAATCAGCCCCAGCATTTT; cdr3_aa: CASRTPGQGSGNQPQHF
j_call: TRBJ2-7; v_call: TRBV7-2; clone_size: NA; d_call: TRBD1; cdr3_nt: TGTGCCAGCAGCTTGAGCGGACAGGGACCCTACGAGCAGTACTTC; cdr3_aa: CASSLSGQGPYEQYF
j_call: TRBJ2-2; v_call: TRBV4-1; clone_size: NA; d_call: NA; cdr3_nt: TGCGCCAGCAGCCAAGACGGGAGTGGCACCGGGGAGCTGTTTTTT; cdr3_aa: CASSQDGSGTGELFF
j_call: TRBJ1-1; v_call: TRBV7-2; clone_size: NA; d_call: TRBD1; cdr3_nt: TGTGCCAGCAGCACCTTTGGACAGGGTCACACTGAAGCTTTCTTT; cdr3_aa: CASSTFGQGHTEAFF